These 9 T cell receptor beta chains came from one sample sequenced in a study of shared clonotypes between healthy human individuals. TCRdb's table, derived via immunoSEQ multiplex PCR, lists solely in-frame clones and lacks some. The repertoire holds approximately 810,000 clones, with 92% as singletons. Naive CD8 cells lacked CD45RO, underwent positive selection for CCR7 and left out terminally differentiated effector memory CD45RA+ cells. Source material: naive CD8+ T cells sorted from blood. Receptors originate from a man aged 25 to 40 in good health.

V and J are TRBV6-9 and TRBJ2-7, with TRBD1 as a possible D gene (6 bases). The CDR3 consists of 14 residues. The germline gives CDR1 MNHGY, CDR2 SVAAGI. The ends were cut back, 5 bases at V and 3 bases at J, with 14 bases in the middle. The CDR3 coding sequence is TGTGCCAGCAGTCACGGACAGCCTCGCTACGAGCAGTACTTC. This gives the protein CASSHGQPRYEQYF.

CDR3 sequence (DNA): TGTGCCAGCAGCGCCCACAGGGGGCGTTATGAAAAACTGTTTTTT. Residues: CASSAHRGRYEKLFF. The chain links TRBV14 to TRBJ1-4; 9 nucleotides align to TRBD1. This CDR3 is 15 amino acids long. V was pared by 5 bases and J by 6 bases, with 7 bases of the junction left unmatched. Germline V gene lookup returns CDR1 SGHDN and CDR2 FVKESK.

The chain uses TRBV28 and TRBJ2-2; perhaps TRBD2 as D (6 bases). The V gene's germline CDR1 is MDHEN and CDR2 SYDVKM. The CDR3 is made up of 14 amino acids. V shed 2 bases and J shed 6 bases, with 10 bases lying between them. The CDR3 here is CASSLKGGPGELFF. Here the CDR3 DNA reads TGTGCCAGCAGTTTAAAAGGAGGGCCCGGGGAGCTGTTTTTT.

In DNA form, the CDR3 reads TGTGCCAGCAGAATCCGGGACTGGGAGACCCAGTACTTC. Protein product: CASRIRDWETQYF. V gene TRBV6-6 combines with J gene TRBJ2-5; D may be TRBD2 (6 bases). Deletions cut 6 bases from V and 5 bases from J, with 13 bases between. The CDR3 totals 13 residues. CDR1 and CDR2 from the germline V gene are MNHNY and SVGAGI (reference sequence).

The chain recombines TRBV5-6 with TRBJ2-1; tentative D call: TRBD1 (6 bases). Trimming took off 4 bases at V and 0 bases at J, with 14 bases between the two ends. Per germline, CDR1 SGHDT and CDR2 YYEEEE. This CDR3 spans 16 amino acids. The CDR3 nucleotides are TGTGCCAGCAGCCGTCAGTGGGGGCTCTCCTACAATGAGCAGTTCTTC. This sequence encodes CASSRQWGLSYNEQFF.

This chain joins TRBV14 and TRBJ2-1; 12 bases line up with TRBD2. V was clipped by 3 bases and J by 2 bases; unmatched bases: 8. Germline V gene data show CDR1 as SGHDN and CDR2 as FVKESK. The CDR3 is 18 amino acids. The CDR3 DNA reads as TGTGCCAGCAGCCATATTAACCCTAGCGGGAGGGCCTACAATGAGCAGTTCTTC. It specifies CASSHINPSGRAYNEQFF.

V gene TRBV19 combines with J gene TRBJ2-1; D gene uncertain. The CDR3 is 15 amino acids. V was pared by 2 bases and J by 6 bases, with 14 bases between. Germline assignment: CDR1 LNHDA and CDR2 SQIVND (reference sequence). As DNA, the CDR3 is TGTGCCAGTAGTATACGCGGCGGTCTGCCCAATGAGCAGTTCTTC. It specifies CASSIRGGLPNEQFF. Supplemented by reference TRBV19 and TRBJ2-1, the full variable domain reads DGGITQSPKYLFRKEGQNVTLSCEQNLNHDAMYWYRQDPGQGLRLIYYSQIVNDFQKGDIAEGYSVSREKKESFPLTVTSAQKNPTAFYLCASSIRGGLPNEQFFGPGTRLTVL.

The CDR3 nucleotides are TGTGCCAGCAGTTTTGAAGGGTTTCAGTACTTC. As protein: CASSFEGFQYF. The V and J genes are TRBV28 and TRBJ2-7; no clear D gene. CDR3 length equals 11 residues. Trimming stripped 3 bases from V and 10 bases from J, with 10 bases between. Germline values: CDR1 MDHEN, CDR2 SYDVKM.

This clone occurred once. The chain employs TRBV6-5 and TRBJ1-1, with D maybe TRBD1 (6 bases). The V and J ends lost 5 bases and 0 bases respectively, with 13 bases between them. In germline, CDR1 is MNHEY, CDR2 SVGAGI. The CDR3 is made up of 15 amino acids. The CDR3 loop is CASSPPTGLNTEAFF. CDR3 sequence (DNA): TGTGCCAGCAGTCCCCCGACAGGCCTGAACACTGAAGCTTTCTTT.